This TCR beta chain was sequenced for a study of T cell therapy after organ transplantation. Some clones are missing from TCRdb's copy, which holds only in-frame ones; the method was immunoSEQ multiplex PCR. The profile covers 20,000 to 25,000 clones, with 84% appearing a single time and around a third taken by the ten largest. Overall study results and limits: Concurrent antirejection and antiviral drugs remain unassessed confounders.

A note on this clone: Its antigen is as yet unknown.

Indicated time point: 20-29 weeks after completion of therapy. The TCR sequence derives from a human patient who had received a solid organ transplant and had CMV disease. The T cells may partly be graft donor cells. This material consisted of CD8+ T cells from blood, taken after autologous CMV-specific T cell therapy.

This chain's CDR3 is CASSSGTGFYEQYF. The DNA of the CDR3 is TGTGCCAGCAGCTCCGGGACAGGGTTCTACGAGCAGTACTTC. The chain carries TRBV7-6 and TRBJ2-7; 9 bases are a match to TRBD1. Germline V gives CDR1 SGHVS, CDR2 FNYEAQ. The trim removed 4 bases at V and 3 bases at J, leaving 4 bases unmatched. The CDR3 runs to 14 residues.